This T cell receptor beta chain emerged from a study of T-cell reconstitution after alpha-beta-depleted transplantation in children. Preparation of the TCRbeta library used unique molecular identifiers. TCRdb reanalysed the PCR reads using MiXCR and keeps one entry per CDR3 protein. Of about 360,000 distinct CDR3 sequences in the sample, about 14% were seen once. This clonotype occurred a few times. The sequence was collected from a human donor who donated a stem cell graft to a child with Fanconi anemia. Material: PBMCs, obtained from the stem cell graft.

Here the CDR3 DNA reads TGCGCCAGCAGCCAAGTAATAAGTGGGGGCTACACCTTC. This gives the protein CASSQVISGGYTF. The rearrangement joins TRBV4-3 to TRBJ1-2, with D uncertain. The ends were cut back, 1 base at V and 8 bases at J, with 11 bases in the middle. The CDR3 is 13 residues long. CDR1 is LGHNA, CDR2 YSLEER, per germline.